These 23 T cell receptor beta chains were all obtained from the same sample, sequenced in a study of CD8 T cells in ankylosing spondylitis. Study conclusions and caveats: Blood of patients with ankylosing spondylitis appeared to be characterized by a TCR beta motif of eight highly homologous variants.

In TCRdb, the 5' RACE reads were re-called with MiXCR into one record per CDR3 protein. Of about 460,000 distinct CDR3 sequences listed, approximately 5% are singletons. These receptors have no identified antigens. Sequencing input: blood, either unsorted or a sorted T cell fraction (not recorded which). Every receptor here comes from a male donor with ankylosing spondylitis.

This clonotype showed up many times. The rearrangement uses TRBV5-1 and TRBJ2-1; 13 bases line up with TRBD2. The CDR3 loop spans 16 amino acids. Germline V lookup: CDR1 SGHRS, CDR2 YFSETQ. Trimming took 3 bases from V and 9 from J; bases not matched to a gene: 9. The CDR3 reads CASSWSGTSGVSEQFF. The CDR3, as DNA: TGCGCCAGCAGCTGGAGCGGGACTAGCGGGGTTAGTGAGCAGTTCTTC.

This clonotype was seen many times. The genes are TRBV29-1 and TRBJ2-1; D gene unclear. The germline V gene has CDR1 SQVTM and CDR2 ANQGSEA. This CDR3 region has 14 residues. V dropped 4 bases and J dropped 5 bases, with 15 bases sitting between them. The CDR3 here is CSVGSATLHNEQFF. CDR3 bases: TGCAGCGTTGGCTCAGCGACTCTCCACAATGAGCAGTTCTTC.

This clonotype came up many times. This chain links TRBV12-3 or TRBV12-4 with TRBJ2-7; 7 nucleotides agree with TRBD1. The CDR3 runs to 14 residues. Trimming cost V 4 bases and J 3 bases; bases outside gene matches: 6. CDR3 nucleotide sequence: TGTGCCAGCAGTTCTACGACAGGGTACTACGAGCAGTACTTC. Translating gives CASSSTTGYYEQYF.

The chain carries TRBV12-3 or TRBV12-4 and TRBJ2-1; D is perhaps TRBD1 or TRBD2 (5 bases each). The CDR3 contains 17 residues. Trimming took 6 bases from V and 8 from J, leaving 26 bases between them. CDR3 amino acids: CASSPPGAASRVDEQFF. DNA for the CDR3: TGTGCCAGCAGCCCGCCCGGGGCCGCTAGTCGGGTCGATGAGCAGTTCTTC.

This clonotype was detected many times. V is TRBV7-9 and J is TRBJ2-2; D is unclear. The CDR3 is 13 residues long. Germline values: CDR1 SEHNR, CDR2 FQNEAQ (reference sequence). V was trimmed by 4 bases and J by 6 bases, leaving 9 bases between them. The CDR3 nucleotides are TGTGCCAGCAGCTCCCCAACGGCCGGGGAGCTGTTTTTT. It codes for CASSSPTAGELFF.

As for this clonotype: The junction does not match germline at one end; this may be a read error. The chain carries TRBV24-1 and TRBJ2-7; unclear D gene. Germline CDR1 and CDR2: KGHDR and SFDVKD. The length of the CDR3 is 13 residues. In DNA form, the CDR3 reads TGCGCCACCAGTGATCCGGGCCCCTACGAGCAGTACTTC. It is translated as CATSDPGPYEQYF.

The chain joins TRBV18 to TRBJ2-2, with D unclear. Germline V gene sequence: CDR1 KGHSH, CDR2 LQKENI. This CDR3 is built from 16 residues. Trimming left V 0 bases short and J 3 bases short, with 11 bases between. The CDR3 loop reads CASSPPGTRYTGELFF. Here the CDR3 DNA reads TGTGCCAGCTCACCACCGGGAACCCGCTACACCGGGGAGCTGTTTTTT. Using reference TRBV18 and TRBJ2-2 for the parts outside the CDR3, the full variable domain is NAGVMQNPRHLVRRRGQEARLRCSPMKGHSHVYWYRQLPEEGLKFMVYLQKENIIDESGMPKERFSAEFPKEGPSILRIQQVVRGDSAAYFCASSPPGTRYTGELFFGEGSRLTVL.

This clonotype appeared many times. This sequence joins TRBV12-3 or TRBV12-4 and TRBJ2-3; the match to TRBD2 covers 7 bases. CDR3 length equals 16 residues. V lost 7 bases to trimming and J lost 6 bases; unmatched junction nucleotides: 16. CDR3 sequence: CASTPNLGSGEDTQYF. CDR3 sequence (DNA): TGTGCCAGCACCCCAAATTTGGGCAGCGGGGAGGATACGCAGTATTTT.

This clonotype was counted only a few times. The chain has TRBV3-1 and TRBJ1-3, with TRBD1 as a possible D gene (5 bases). Looked up from germline, CDR1 is LGHDT and CDR2 is YNNKEL (reference sequence). This CDR3 is built from 16 residues. V was cut by 0 bases and J by 0 bases, with 9 bases left in between. This CDR3 reads CASSQDRASSGNTIYF. The CDR3 DNA reads TGTGCCAGCAGCCAAGACAGGGCCAGCTCTGGAAACACCATATATTTT.

The chain joins TRBV3-1 to TRBJ2-2; perhaps TRBD2 as D (6 bases). This CDR3 is 15 amino acids long. Germline CDR1 LGHDT, CDR2 YNNKEL (reference sequence). Trimming left V 3 bases short and J 2 bases short, with 10 bases between. The CDR3 nucleotides are TGTGCCAGCAGCCATGGAGGGCTCAACACCGGGGAGCTGTTTTTT. Translating gives CASSHGGLNTGELFF.

This clonotype has ten or more counts. The chain has TRBV28 and TRBJ1-2; 11 bases match TRBD1. Trimming at V came to 6 bases and at J to 0 bases, leaving 12 bases not matched to a gene. The CDR3 is 18 residues long. Per germline, CDR1 MDHEN and CDR2 SYDVKM. In nucleotides, the CDR3 is TGTGCCAGCAGGGCTACCCCCGGGACAGGGGGGGCTAACTATGGCTACACCTTC. Amino acids: CASRATPGTGGANYGYTF.

The table lists this clonotype with many counts. The chain carries TRBV7-9 and TRBJ1-1; D unclear. The CDR3 has 15 amino acids. The ends were cut back, 8 bases at V and 1 base at J, with 17 bases in the middle. Per the germline V gene, CDR1 is SEHNR and CDR2 is FQNEAQ (reference sequence). As DNA, the CDR3 is TGTGCCAGCGGAGAGACGGTGGGTTCGAACACTGAAGCTTTCTTT. This translates into CASGETVGSNTEAFF.

This clonotype came up many times. CDR3 DNA sequence: TGTGCCAGGGCCTCAGACGGACCGCCCTATGGCTACACCTTC. It specifies CARASDGPPYGYTF. V and J are TRBV6-1 and TRBJ1-2; D remains unclear. The V end lost 9 bases, the J end lost 4 bases, and 18 bases lay between the germline ends. The CDR3 has 14 residues. The germline CDR1 and CDR2 sequences are MNHNS and SASEGT.

This clonotype was counted ten times or more. This chain joins TRBV7-2 and TRBJ2-7; TRBD2 aligns across 7 bases. The germline CDR1 and CDR2 sequences are SGHTA and FQGNSA. This CDR3 is built from 14 residues. With V trimmed by 10 bases and J by 2 bases, 11 bases remained unmatched. CDR3 protein: CATKTESGTYEQYF. In DNA form, the CDR3 reads TGTGCCACGAAGACTGAAAGCGGGACCTACGAGCAGTACTTC. Filled out from reference TRBV7-2 and TRBJ2-7, the complete variable domain reads GAGVSQSPSNKVTEKGKDVELRCDPISGHTALYWYRQSLGQGLEFLIYFQGNSAPDKSGLPSDRFSAERTGGSVSTLTIQRTQQEDSAVYLCATKTESGTYEQYFGPGTRLTVT.

This clonotype was detected ten times or more. The J gene is TRBJ1-1, the V gene TRBV7-8; D is possibly TRBD1 (6 bases). V shed 4 bases and J shed 1 base, with 13 bases lying between them. This CDR3 comprises 15 residues. Germline CDR1 is SGHVS and CDR2 is FQNEAQ. Here the CDR3 reads CASSSPGQTNTEAFF. As DNA, the CDR3 is TGTGCCAGCAGCTCGCCCGGACAGACGAACACTGAAGCTTTCTTT.

This clonotype was seen at least ten times. The chain combines TRBV29-1 with TRBJ2-2; D is unresolved. This CDR3 spans 13 amino acids. V was cut by 4 bases and J by 6 bases, with 12 bases left in between. Germline V CDR1 and CDR2: SQVTM, ANQGSEA. CDR3 sequence: CSVVAVSSGELFF. The CDR3 DNA sequence: TGCAGCGTTGTGGCAGTAAGTTCCGGGGAGCTGTTTTTT.

The table lists this clonotype with a count of one. The chain recombines TRBV28 with TRBJ2-7; no definite D call. Germline V gives CDR1 MDHEN, CDR2 SYDVKM. The CDR3 has 14 amino acids. The V end lost 5 bases, the J end lost 4 bases, and 15 bases lay between the germline ends. The CDR3 DNA is TGTGCCAGCAGTGGGTTCCCGGGCTCTTACGAGCAGTACTTC. It is translated as CASSGFPGSYEQYF.

This clonotype was recorded many times. The rearrangement links TRBV18 to TRBJ2-1, with TRBD2 as a possible D gene (6 bases). The CDR3 length is 15 residues. The ends were cut back, 4 bases at V and 2 bases at J, with 12 bases in the middle. CDR1 and CDR2 from the germline V gene are KGHSH and LQKENI. The CDR3 loop is CASSRAAGTYNEQFF. The CDR3 DNA is TGTGCCAGCTCACGGGCGGCGGGAACCTACAATGAGCAGTTCTTC.

This clonotype has ten or more counts. The rearrangement joins TRBV7-9 to TRBJ1-2, with D hard to call. V lost 3 bases to trimming and J lost 7 bases, with 12 bases between them. Germline-derived CDR1 and CDR2 are SEHNR and FQNEAQ (reference sequence). The CDR3 totals 13 residues. The CDR3 nucleotides read TGTGCCAGCAGCTTTGGTACATCCGGTGGCTACACCTTC. Its protein is CASSFGTSGGYTF.

This clonotype was observed at least ten times. The chain is built from TRBV5-6 and TRBJ1-1, with 7 bases aligning to TRBD1. The CDR3 loop spans 15 amino acids. The V gene end was trimmed by 3 bases and the J gene end by 6 bases; junction bases not matched to a gene: 11. In germline, CDR1 is SGHDT, CDR2 YYEEEE. CDR3 bases: TGTGCCAGCAGCTCACAAGACAGGGATCGGGCTGAAGCTTTCTTT. Translated, it gives CASSSQDRDRAEAFF.

This clonotype has a count of ten or more. The gene calls are TRBV27 and TRBJ2-2; the match to TRBD1 covers 10 bases. J lost 4 bases, V lost 7 bases, and 6 bases had no gene match. CDR3 length: 15 amino acids. CDR1 is MNHEY, CDR2 SMNVEV, per germline (reference sequence). Here the CDR3 DNA reads TGTGCCAGCACAGACAGGGGGCTGACCACCGGGGAGCTGTTTTTT. Translated: CASTDRGLTTGELFF.

The chain has TRBV27 and TRBJ1-5; tentatively, D is TRBD1 (5 bases). Trimming took 3 bases from V and 3 from J, leaving 9 bases between them. The CDR3 is made up of 14 amino acids. Germline assignment: CDR1 MNHEY and CDR2 SMNVEV (reference sequence). The CDR3 here is CASSFQGPNQPQHF. The CDR3 nucleotides read TGTGCCAGCAGTTTTCAGGGTCCCAATCAGCCCCAGCATTTT.

This clonotype was detected ten times or more. The chain recombines TRBV7-9 with TRBJ2-5; D uncertain. Germline lookup yields CDR1 SEHNR and CDR2 FQNEAQ (reference sequence). The V and J ends lost 4 bases and 1 base respectively, with 10 bases between them. The CDR3 spans 14 residues. CDR3 loop: CASSSHRGQETQYF. The DNA for the CDR3 is TGTGCCAGCAGCTCCCACCGCGGCCAAGAGACCCAGTACTTC.